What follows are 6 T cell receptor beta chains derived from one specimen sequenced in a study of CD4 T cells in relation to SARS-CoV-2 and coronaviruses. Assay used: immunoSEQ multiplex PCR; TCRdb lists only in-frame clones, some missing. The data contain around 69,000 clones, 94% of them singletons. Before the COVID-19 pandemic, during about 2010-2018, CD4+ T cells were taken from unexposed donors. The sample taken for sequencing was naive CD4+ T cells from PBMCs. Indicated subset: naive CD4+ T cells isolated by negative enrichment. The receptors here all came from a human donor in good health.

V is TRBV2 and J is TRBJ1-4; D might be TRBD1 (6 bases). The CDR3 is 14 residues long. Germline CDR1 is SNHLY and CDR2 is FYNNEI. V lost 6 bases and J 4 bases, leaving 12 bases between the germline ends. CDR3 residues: CASSVGQINEKLFF. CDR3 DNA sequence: TGTGCCAGCAGCGTCGGACAGATTAATGAAAAACTGTTTTTT. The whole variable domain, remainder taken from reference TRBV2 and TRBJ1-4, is EPEVTQTPSHQVTQMGQEVILRCVPISNHLYFYWYRQILGQKVEFLVSFYNNEISEKSEIFDDQFSVERPDGSNFTLKIRSTKLEDSAMYFCASSVGQINEKLFFGSGTQLSVL.

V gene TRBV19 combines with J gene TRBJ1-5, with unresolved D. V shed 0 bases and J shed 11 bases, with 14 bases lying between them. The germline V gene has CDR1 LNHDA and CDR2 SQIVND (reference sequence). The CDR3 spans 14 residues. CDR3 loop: CASSIEATSGSQHF. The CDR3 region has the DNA TGTGCCAGTAGTATAGAGGCGACAAGCGGGTCCCAGCATTTT.

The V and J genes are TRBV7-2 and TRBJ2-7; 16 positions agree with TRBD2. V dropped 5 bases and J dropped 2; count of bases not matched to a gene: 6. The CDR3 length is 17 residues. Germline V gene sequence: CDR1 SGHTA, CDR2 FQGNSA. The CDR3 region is CASSRGLAGGPAYEQYF. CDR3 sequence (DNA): TGTGCCAGCAGCCGGGGACTAGCGGGAGGGCCCGCCTACGAGCAGTACTTC. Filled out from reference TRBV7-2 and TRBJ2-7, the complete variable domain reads GAGVSQSPSNKVTEKGKDVELRCDPISGHTALYWYRQSLGQGLEFLIYFQGNSAPDKSGLPSDRFSAERTGGSVSTLTIQRTQQEDSAVYLCASSRGLAGGPAYEQYFGPGTRLTVT.

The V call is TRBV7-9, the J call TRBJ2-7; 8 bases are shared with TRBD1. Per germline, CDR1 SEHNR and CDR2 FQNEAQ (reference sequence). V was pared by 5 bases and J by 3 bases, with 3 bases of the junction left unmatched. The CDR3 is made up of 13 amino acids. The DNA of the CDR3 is TGTGCCAGCAGCCCGACAGGGGTCTACGAGCAGTACTTC. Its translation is CASSPTGVYEQYF.

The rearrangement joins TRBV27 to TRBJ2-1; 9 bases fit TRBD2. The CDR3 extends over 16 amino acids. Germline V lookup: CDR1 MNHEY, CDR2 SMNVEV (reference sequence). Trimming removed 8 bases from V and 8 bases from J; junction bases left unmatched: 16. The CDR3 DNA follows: TGTGCCAGCCGAATTCCTAAATTAGCGGGAGTGGATGAGCAGTTCTTC. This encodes CASRIPKLAGVDEQFF.

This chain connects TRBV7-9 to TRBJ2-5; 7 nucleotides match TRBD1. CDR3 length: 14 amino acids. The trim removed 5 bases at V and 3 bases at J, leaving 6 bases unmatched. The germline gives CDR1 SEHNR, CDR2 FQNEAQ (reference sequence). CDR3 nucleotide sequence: TGTGCCAGCAGCCTAAGGGACAGTGAAGAGACCCAGTACTTC. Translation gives CASSLRDSEETQYF.